Each of the 22 T cell receptor beta chains below was sequenced from the same sample in a study of blood T cell repertoires in COVID-19. Assay: immunoSEQ multiplex PCR; the TCRdb copy retains only in-frame clones and omits some. The sample includes 90,000 to 100,000 clones, over 70% seen only once; the top ten take about 4.5%. The sample comprised peripheral blood. All receptors derive from a man aged 60 to 69 with acute or convalescent COVID-19.

This clone was observed a handful of times. The CDR3 loop reads CASSQEGGFRNSPLHF. In DNA, the CDR3 is TGTGCCAGCAGCCAAGAGGGGGGGTTTAGGAATTCACCCCTCCACTTT. The chain joins TRBV3-1 (or the pseudogene TRBV3-2) to TRBJ1-6, with D perhaps TRBD1 (5 bases). The CDR3 covers 16 residues. Germline loops: CDR1 LGHDT, CDR2 YNNKEL (reference sequence). Trimming cost V 0 bases and J 7 bases, with 13 bases left between them.

The chain links TRBV28 to TRBJ1-1; possible D gene TRBD1, 6 bases. Trimming cost V 10 bases and J 1 base, with 16 bases left between them. Germline V gives CDR1 MDHEN, CDR2 SYDVKM. The CDR3 sequence is 14 residues long. For the CDR3, the DNA is TGTGCCACCTGGCCCCGGACAGCGAACACTGAAGCTTTCTTT. Translating it yields CATWPRTANTEAFF.

J is TRBJ1-1 and V is TRBV6-2 or TRBV6-3; D is ambiguous. Germline V CDR1 and CDR2: MNHEY, SVGEGT. The CDR3 is made up of 14 amino acids. The V gene lost 0 bases and the J gene lost 7 bases, with 12 bases spanning the gap. This CDR3 is CASSYSQFRGEAFF. The DNA for the CDR3 is TGTGCCAGCAGTTACTCCCAATTTCGGGGTGAAGCTTTCTTT.

In nucleotides, the CDR3 is TGTGCCAGCTCACCAAACACTAGGGGGAGCACAGATACGCAGTATTTT. Translation gives CASSPNTRGSTDTQYF. The chain employs TRBV18 and TRBJ2-3; a possible D gene is TRBD1 (6 bases). The length of the CDR3 is 16 residues. From germline, CDR1 is KGHSH and CDR2 LQKENI. The V and J ends lost 2 bases and 0 bases respectively, with 12 bases between them. Variable domain in full (rest from reference TRBV18 and TRBJ2-3): NAGVMQNPRHLVRRRGQEARLRCSPMKGHSHVYWYRQLPEEGLKFMVYLQKENIIDESGMPKERFSAEFPKEGPSILRIQQVVRGDSAAYFCASSPNTRGSTDTQYFGPGTRLTVL.

This clone was picked up one time. The V and J genes are TRBV5-1 and TRBJ1-1, with D maybe TRBD1 (5 bases). Between the trimmed V and J ends, which lost 0 bases and 5 bases, there was a span of 14 bases. Germline values: CDR1 SGHRS, CDR2 YFSETQ. This CDR3 spans 15 amino acids. CDR3 nucleotide sequence: TGCGCCAGCAGCTTGGGCCCCCAGGGATTTACTGAAGCTTTCTTT. It specifies CASSLGPQGFTEAFF.

This rearrangement joins TRBV3-1 (or the pseudogene TRBV3-2) to TRBJ2-3, with TRBD1 identical over 9 bases. The junction had 2 bases not matched to a gene; V was cut back by 6 bases and J by 4 bases. Germline CDR1 is LGHDT and CDR2 is YNNKEL (reference sequence). The CDR3 contains 13 residues. CDR3 sequence reads: CASRQGAADTQYF. DNA for the CDR3: TGTGCCAGCAGACAGGGGGCTGCAGATACGCAGTATTTT.

This sequence joins TRBV13 and TRBJ1-5, with a possible D match to TRBD1 (5 bases). The V gene lost 0 bases and the J gene lost 6 bases, with 9 bases spanning the gap. The CDR3 sequence is 14 residues long. From germline, CDR1 is PRHDT and CDR2 FYEKMQ (reference sequence). CDR3: CASSLGQGGQPQHF. CDR3 DNA sequence: TGTGCCAGCAGCTTAGGCCAGGGCGGTCAGCCCCAGCATTTT. Looking up the rest from reference TRBV13 and TRBJ1-5 gives the full variable domain: AAGVIQSPRHLIKEKRETATLKCYPIPRHDTVYWYQQGPGQDPQFLISFYEKMQSDKGSIPDRFSAQQFSDYHSELNMSSLELGDSALYFCASSLGQGGQPQHFGDGTRLSIL.

This sequence joins TRBV30 and TRBJ2-3; 10 bases align to TRBD2. CDR1 GTSNPN and CDR2 SVGIG come from the germline V gene (reference sequence). Trimming took 4 bases from V and 6 from J; bases not matched to a gene: 10. There are 15 residues in the CDR3. The CDR3 region has the DNA TGTGCCTGGACCTTAGCGGGGGGCCTTACGGATACGCAGTATTTT. This codes for CAWTLAGGLTDTQYF.

This chain connects TRBV6-5 to TRBJ2-2; possibly TRBD1 for D (5 bases). The CDR3 runs to 14 residues. Germline V gene data show CDR1 as MNHEY and CDR2 as SVGAGI. Trimming stripped 6 bases from V and 2 bases from J, with 10 bases between. CDR3 nucleotide sequence: TGTGCCAGCAGACGGACAACTAACACCGGGGAGCTGTTTTTT. Amino acid sequence: CASRRTTNTGELFF.

This chain links TRBV15 with TRBJ2-7, with 9 bases fitting TRBD1. CDR3 length equals 15 residues. Trimming cost V 4 bases and J 5 bases; bases outside gene matches: 9. CDR1 LNHNV and CDR2 YYDKDF come from the germline V gene (reference sequence). CDR3 in amino acids: CATSTGGQGFDEQYF. The CDR3 nucleotides are TGTGCCACCAGCACTGGGGGACAGGGTTTCGACGAGCAGTACTTC.

This clone has a count of ten or more. This chain joins TRBV7-2 and TRBJ1-4; D perhaps matches TRBD1 (5 bases). This CDR3 has 14 residues. Trimming pared 5 bases from V and 8 bases from J, leaving 15 bases between. The germline gives CDR1 SGHTA, CDR2 FQGNSA. CDR3 loop: CASSPHRLGEKLFF. CDR3 DNA: TGTGCCAGCAGCCCTCACAGGCTTGGGGAAAAACTGTTTTTT. Based on the CDR3 plus reference TRBV7-2 and TRBJ1-4, the full variable domain is GAGVSQSPSNKVTEKGKDVELRCDPISGHTALYWYRQSLGQGLEFLIYFQGNSAPDKSGLPSDRFSAERTGGSVSTLTIQRTQQEDSAVYLCASSPHRLGEKLFFGSGTQLSVL.

The rearrangement joins TRBV5-4 to TRBJ2-2, with D maybe TRBD1 (5 bases). CDR3 size: 13 residues. Per the germline V gene, CDR1 is SGHNT and CDR2 is YYREEE (reference sequence). The ends were cut back, 0 bases at V and 7 bases at J, with 7 bases in the middle. CDR3 coding DNA: TGTGCCAGCAGCTTGGCTCAGGGCGGGGAGCTGTTTTTT. It encodes CASSLAQGGELFF.

This chain uses TRBV11-2 with TRBJ2-7; the D gene is possibly TRBD2 (6 bases). Germline lookup yields CDR1 SGHAT and CDR2 FQNNGV. The CDR3 is 14 amino acids. Trimming pared 5 bases from V and 6 bases from J, leaving 17 bases between. The CDR3 DNA reads TGTGCCAGCAGCCCGGGGGTACAGGCCGGCGAGCAGTACTTC. Amino acids: CASSPGVQAGEQYF.

The chain carries TRBV3-1 (or the pseudogene TRBV3-2) and TRBJ1-2; TRBD1 matches 7 bases. CDR1 is LGHDT and CDR2 is YNNKEL in the germline V gene (reference sequence). Trimming removed 1 base from V and 8 bases from J; junction bases left unmatched: 10. The CDR3 is 15 residues long. CDR3 sequence reads: CASSQGTGRGSGYTF. The CDR3 nucleotides read TGTGCCAGCAGCCAAGGGACAGGCCGAGGGAGCGGCTACACCTTC.

V usage is TRBV6-5 and J usage is TRBJ1-1, with D perhaps TRBD1 (6 bases). Germline V gene data show CDR1 as MNHEY and CDR2 as SVGAGI. Trimming removed 1 base from V and 3 bases from J, with 6 bases in between. CDR3 length: 13 amino acids. CDR3 bases: TGTGCCAGCAGTTACTACAGGGACACTGAAGCTTTCTTT. Translated: CASSYYRDTEAFF.

The CDR3 coding sequence is TGTGCCAGCAGTTTGGGACAGTTCAATCAGCCCCAGCATTTT. The encoded protein is CASSLGQFNQPQHF. This chain joins TRBV28 and TRBJ1-5, with TRBD1 matching 7 bases. Germline CDR1 is MDHEN and CDR2 is SYDVKM. There are 14 residues in the CDR3. Losses at the gene ends were 3 bases for V and 3 bases for J; bases not matched to a gene: 2.

J is TRBJ1-1 and V is TRBV29-1; 9 positions match TRBD1. In germline, CDR1 is SQVTM, CDR2 ANQGSEA. The ends lost 7 bases at V and 4 bases at J; junction bases unmatched: 7. This CDR3 region has 13 residues. CDR3 in amino acids: CSAWDRVFTEAFF. The CDR3 coding sequence is TGCAGCGCCTGGGACAGGGTGTTCACTGAAGCTTTCTTT.

This clone was recorded once. This chain connects TRBV3-1 (or the pseudogene TRBV3-2) to TRBJ1-3; 9 bases align to TRBD1. V lost 0 bases and J lost 4; bases outside the gene matches: 10. The CDR3 is 18 amino acids. Germline V gives CDR1 LGHDT, CDR2 YNNKEL (reference sequence). CDR3 in amino acids: CASSQEGTGLSGGNTIYF. The CDR3 DNA follows: TGTGCCAGCAGCCAAGAGGGGACAGGGCTCTCGGGAGGAAACACCATATATTTT.

This clone has just one count. The V gene is TRBV6-5, the J gene TRBJ2-3; 9 positions match TRBD2. Germline CDR1 reads MNHEY; CDR2 reads SVGAGI. With V trimmed by 6 bases and J by 4 bases, 5 bases remained unmatched. The CDR3 is 14 residues long. This chain's CDR3 is CASRGTSIADTQYF. The CDR3 DNA sequence: TGTGCCAGCAGGGGGACTAGCATTGCAGATACGCAGTATTTT.

The chain couples TRBV14 to TRBJ2-5; 8 nucleotides match TRBD1. The CDR3 covers 15 residues. V lost 1 base to trimming and J lost 5 bases; unmatched junction nucleotides: 6. Germline V gene data show CDR1 as SGHDN and CDR2 as FVKESK. The CDR3 DNA sequence: TGTGCCAGCAGCCAAGGGGACAGGCGGCTTGAGACCCAGTACTTC. Protein sequence: CASSQGDRRLETQYF. Full variable domain (outside the CDR3, taken from reference TRBV14 and TRBJ2-5): EAGVTQFPSHSVIEKGQTVTLRCDPISGHDNLYWYRRVMGKEIKFLLHFVKESKQDESGMPNNRFLAERTGGTYSTLKVQPAELEDSGVYFCASSQGDRRLETQYFGPGTRLLVL.

The J gene is TRBJ1-2, the V gene TRBV7-9; D unresolved. CDR3 size: 16 residues. Germline CDR1 is SEHNR and CDR2 is FQNEAQ (reference sequence). V was cut by 4 bases and J by 2 bases, with 17 bases left in between. The CDR3, as DNA: TGTGCCAGCAGCTCCCCCTTTCTTAGCATAAACTATGGCTACACCTTC. This sequence encodes CASSSPFLSINYGYTF.

This clone occurred once. The chain recombines TRBV3-1 (or the pseudogene TRBV3-2) with TRBJ2-3; 8 positions agree with TRBD2. The J segment lost 5 bases and the V segment lost 4 bases, leaving 8 bases of the junction unmatched. The germline gives CDR1 LGHDT, CDR2 YNNKEL (reference sequence). This CDR3 spans 15 amino acids. CDR3 sequence: CASSRSGGRGDTQYF. The CDR3 region has the DNA TGTGCCAGCAGCCGGAGCGGGGGCCGCGGAGATACGCAGTATTTT.